This T cell receptor beta chain came from a study of beta chain features in type 1 diabetes. The overall study: Similarity in age, gender and cell yields was seen between patients and healthy donors. Investigators examined under 140 million sorted cells across all samples. Whole-study results and caveats: Shorter TCRB CDR3s, moderately but significantly so, marked every one of the four CD4+ subsets in Type 1 diabetes patients. TCRB repertoires of naive, central memory and Treg cells appeared more similar among patients than among healthy donors.

The whole isolated RNA underwent reverse transcription, so sequencing captured expressed TCRB transcripts. Repertoires were generated with immunoSEQ multiplex PCR, while TCRdb's copy carries only in-frame clones and drops some. Found here are 680,000 or so clones, under 15% of them singletons; the top ten hold 0.02% to 0.025%. Details on this clone: What it recognizes is unknown.

Germline V gives CDR1 KGHSH, CDR2 LQKENI. The CDR3 is 15 amino acids. Trimming removed 1 base from V and 4 bases from J, with 13 bases in between. The sequence derives from a man younger than 35 with type 1 diabetes. The chain joins TRBV18 to TRBJ1-2; a weak D match, TRBD1 (5 bases). The sample taken for sequencing was naive CD4+ T cells from blood. The CDR3 here is CASSPQSQGGYGYTF. In DNA form, the CDR3 reads TGTGCCAGCTCACCACAAAGCCAGGGAGGCTATGGCTACACCTTC.